Listed below are T cell receptor beta chains from one sample, sequenced in a study of T-cell memory formation after mild COVID-19. From the 5' RACE reads, TCRdb called clonotypes with MiXCR, one entry per CDR3 protein. Of just under 550,000 distinct CDR3 sequences listed, around 20% were seen once; the top ten hold around 12%. Material: PBMCs or a T cell subset sorted from them (not recorded which). These receptors all stem from an adult woman who had mild COVID-19 (a few samples of this study predate the infection). Cell type and time point are not known. Both conserved end residues are part of each CDR3. Each record gives: D gene, V gene, clone size, J gene, CDR3 DNA, CDR3 protein. The D gene is left open where the match is weak. Rows may omit the clone size; those that give it use once, few, many or a size class.

TRBD2	TRBV6-6	.	TRBJ2-5	TGTGCCAGCAGTCCCACGCGGGGGGCCGGGGAGACCCAGTACTTC	CASSPTRGAGETQYF
TRBD2	TRBV7-2	once	TRBJ2-7	TGTGCCAGCAGCCCACAAGCGGGGGCCAATCTCTACGAGCAGTACTTC	CASSPQAGANLYEQYF
TRBD2	TRBV15	few	TRBJ2-1	TGTGCCACCAGCAGAGAACTAGCGGGTCGAAGTGAGCAGTTCTTC	CATSRELAGRSEQFF
TRBD2	TRBV29-1	.	TRBJ2-5	TGCAGCGTCGCTTTGGGGGGGACTCAAGAGACCCAGTACTTC	CSVALGGTQETQYF
.	TRBV15	.	TRBJ1-1	TGTGCCACCACATGGGCGGGGGTTGGGACTGAAGCTTTCTTT	CATTWAGVGTEAFF
.	TRBV20-1	.	TRBJ1-1	TGCAGTGCTAAAGGGGGAAACACTGAAGCTTTCTTT	CSAKGGNTEAFF
.	TRBV9	few	TRBJ2-3	TGTGCCAGCAGCGTAGGAGCAGATACGCAGTATTTT	CASSVGADTQYF
.	TRBV6-2/TRBV6-3	few	TRBJ2-1	TGTGCCAGCAGTCACGGACTCGGGCAGTTCTTC	CASSHGLGQFF
TRBD2	TRBV12-3/TRBV12-4	.	TRBJ2-7	TGTGCCAGCAGTTTATCTAGCGGGGGAGTCGAGCAGTACTTC	CASSLSSGGVEQYF
TRBD2	TRBV5-4	.	TRBJ2-1	TGTGCCAGCAGCTTGGTCGGGGGGGCCGTCTACAATGAGCAGTTCTTC	CASSLVGGAVYNEQFF
TRBD2	TRBV4-3	few	TRBJ2-3	TGCGCCAGCAGCGTCGGGAGGCTAGCGGGGATCACAGATACGCAGTATTTT	CASSVGRLAGITDTQYF
.	TRBV12-3/TRBV12-4	many	TRBJ2-1	TGTGCCAGCACCCTAGGGCTCGGCGAGCAGTTCTTC	CASTLGLGEQFF
TRBD2	TRBV20-1	.	TRBJ2-7	TGCAGTGCTAGGTCGTTTGCTAGCGGGAGCTCCTACGAGCAGTACTTC	CSARSFASGSSYEQYF
.	TRBV2	few	TRBJ1-1	TGTGCCAGCAGGCTACGGACAGCCTTGAACACTGAAGCTTTCTTT	CASRLRTALNTEAFF
TRBD2	TRBV7-3	few	TRBJ2-3	TGTGCCAGCAGCATTAGCGGGAGGGCCCCAGATACGCAGTATTTT	CASSISGRAPDTQYF
.	TRBV5-1	.	TRBJ2-7	TGCGCCAGCAGCTTGGGAGTGGCCACCTACGAGCAGTACTTC	CASSLGVATYEQYF
.	TRBV5-1	.	TRBJ1-1	TGCGCCAGCAGCTCACAATTCCGGGAGGTGAACACTGAAGCTTTCTTT	CASSSQFREVNTEAFF
.	TRBV6-2/TRBV6-3	many	TRBJ2-1	TGTGCCAGCAGGGACCCCTATCTGGGTTACAATGAGCAGTTCTTC	CASRDPYLGYNEQFF
.	TRBV11-2	.	TRBJ2-5	TGTGCCAGCAGCTGGGAGGCAGGGGAGACCCAGTACTTC	CASSWEAGETQYF
.	TRBV19	.	TRBJ2-5	TGTGCCAGTAGTATATTAGGGGTGGAGACCCAGTACTTC	CASSILGVETQYF
.	TRBV6-6	.	TRBJ1-5	TGTGCCAGCACCCTCGTCACGGCCGCCGAGCCCCAGCATTTT	CASTLVTAAEPQHF
.	TRBV4-1	few	TRBJ2-5	TGCGCCAGCAGCCAGGCTGGGACGTTTATCGAGACCCAGTACTTC	CASSQAGTFIETQYF
TRBD1	TRBV5-6	.	TRBJ1-1	TGTGCCAGCAGCTGGTGGGGTTCCGGGACAGGGGGCACCAAGAACACTGAAGCTTTCTTT	CASSWWGSGTGGTKNTEAFF
.	TRBV5-1	few	TRBJ1-5	TGCGCCAGCAGACCTGACGGTAGCAATCAGCCCCAGCATTTT	CASRPDGSNQPQHF
.	TRBV30	few	TRBJ2-5	TGTGCCTGGAGACGGGGACAAGCCCGATGGGAGACCCAGTACTTC	CAWRRGQARWETQYF
.	TRBV27	.	TRBJ2-7	TGTGCCAGCAAACCCACAGGTTTACCCTACGAGCAGTACTTC	CASKPTGLPYEQYF
.	TRBV20-1	.	TRBJ2-1	TGCAGTGCTAGGCGGAGTAGGTATGAGCAGTTCTTC	CSARRSRYEQFF
.	TRBV7-9	few	TRBJ2-1	TGTGCCAGCAGCTTAGGACGAACAGCTATCAACAATGAGCAGTTCTTC	CASSLGRTAINNEQFF
TRBD1	TRBV20-1	few	TRBJ1-2	TGCAGTGCTAGAATCGGGACAGTGGGAGGCTACACCTTC	CSARIGTVGGYTF
TRBD1	TRBV11-2	few	TRBJ2-3	TGTGCCAGCAGCCCAGATTTCGGGACAGAATTATTCACAGATACGCAGTATTTT	CASSPDFGTELFTDTQYF
TRBD1	TRBV13	few	TRBJ2-5	TGTGCCAGCAGCTGGCCGACAGGGGGATACCAAGAGACCCAGTACTTC	CASSWPTGGYQETQYF
.	TRBV9	.	TRBJ2-7	TGTGCCAGCAGCGTAGATGGCTCTCTGGGGGAGGAGCAGTACTTC	CASSVDGSLGEEQYF
.	TRBV20-1	.	TRBJ1-1	TGCAGTGCTAGAGACAGAGACCTTGAAGCTTTCTTT	CSARDRDLEAFF
.	TRBV6-1	.	TRBJ2-2	TGTGCCAGCCAGAGGACAGTGAACACCGGGGAGCTGTTTTTT	CASQRTVNTGELFF
.	TRBV12-3/TRBV12-4	.	TRBJ2-7	TGTGCCAGCAGTTTAGCGGCAGGGGCTCGGGAGCAGTACTTC	CASSLAAGAREQYF
.	TRBV7-9	few	TRBJ1-1	TGTGCCAGCAGCTTAGTAATGGACATGAACACTGAAGCTTTCTTT	CASSLVMDMNTEAFF
.	TRBV7-9	many	TRBJ2-7	TGTGCCAGCAGCCCTCTCTCAGGGCCTAGCTACGAGCAGTACTTC	CASSPLSGPSYEQYF
.	TRBV12-3/TRBV12-4	.	TRBJ2-7	TGTGCCAGCGGTGAGGGTGGCGACGAGCAGTACTTC	CASGEGGDEQYF
.	TRBV5-1	.	TRBJ1-1	TGCGCCAGCAGCTTGGGGGCAGGGGAGGAGACTGAAGCTTTCTTT	CASSLGAGEETEAFF
TRBD2	TRBV4-1	.	TRBJ2-3	TGCGCCAGCAGCCAAGATAGGTCGGGAGGGAGCGGTACGCAGTATTTT	CASSQDRSGGSGTQYF
.	TRBV28	.	TRBJ1-6	TGTGCCAGCAGTGTCCACCGGGGTCATTCACCCCTCCACTTT	CASSVHRGHSPLHF
.	TRBV12-3/TRBV12-4	many	TRBJ2-7	TGTGCCAGCAGTTTCCCGGCCGTCACGGACGCTGGAAGACGGCAGTACTTC	CASSFPAVTDAGRRQYF
.	TRBV12-3/TRBV12-4	.	TRBJ2-7	TGTGCCAGCAGCCCACCGGGACGAGTATACTACGAGCAGTACTTC	CASSPPGRVYYEQYF
TRBD1	TRBV25-1	.	TRBJ2-1	TGTGCCAGCTGTGAAGCACCGGGACAGGGCACCACGAGCTCCTACAATGAGCAGTTCTTC	CASCEAPGQGTTSSYNEQFF
.	TRBV29-1	.	TRBJ1-1	TGCGGCGTTACGATTCCGTCGGGCACTGAAGCTTTCTTT	CGVTIPSGTEAFF
TRBD1	TRBV7-2	few	TRBJ1-5	TGTGCCAGCAGCAAAGCGTTTCGGGACAGGGATTATAGCAATCAGCCCCAGCATTTT	CASSKAFRDRDYSNQPQHF
.	TRBV7-9	few	TRBJ1-1	TGTGCCAGCAGCTCAACCCAGGGAACTGAAGCTTTCTTT	CASSSTQGTEAFF
TRBD1	TRBV12-3/TRBV12-4	few	TRBJ1-3	TGTGCCAGCAGCATGACAGGGGAAACGGACACCATATATTTT	CASSMTGETDTIYF
.	TRBV11-2	.	TRBJ2-1	TGTGCCAGCAGCCCCTCCCAAGGGGGCAATGAGCAGTTCTTC	CASSPSQGGNEQFF
.	TRBV12-3/TRBV12-4	.	TRBJ2-1	TGTGCCAGCAAGGAGGGAGAGTACAATGAGCAGTTCTTC	CASKEGEYNEQFF
.	TRBV7-8	.	TRBJ2-7	TGTGCCAGCAGCTTAGAACAGGTGGGACGCTCCTACGAGCAGTACTTC	CASSLEQVGRSYEQYF
TRBD1	TRBV3-1	once	TRBJ1-4	TGTGCCAGCAGCCAAGGGACAGGGGGTGAAAAACTGTTTTTT	CASSQGTGGEKLFF
TRBD1	TRBV12-3/TRBV12-4	.	TRBJ1-4	TGTGCCAGCAGTCCTCCCGGACAGGGGGCTAATGAAAAACTGTTTTTT	CASSPPGQGANEKLFF